The 29 T cell receptor beta chains below all came from one sample that was sequenced in a study of T cells in Graves' hyperthyroidism and ophthalmopathy. There were TCR beta CDR3 regions amplified from RNA transcripts. HTBI primers drove first-round RT-PCR of the TCR CDR3. TCRdb itself ran the multiplex PCR reads through MiXCR, one entry per CDR3 protein. This sample yields about 460,000 distinct CDR3 sequences, of which under 25% are seen a single time; under 55% belongs to the top ten. Sequencing used blood. The receptors come from a woman aged 70 to 79 with Graves' ophthalmopathy.

At least ten counts were recorded for this clonotype. The chain recombines TRBV7-8 with TRBJ2-5, with D perhaps matching TRBD1 (5 bases). In germline, CDR1 is SGHVS, CDR2 FQNEAQ. The V and J ends lost 3 bases and 3 bases respectively, with 8 bases between them. The CDR3 covers 13 residues. The CDR3 reads CASSFQGKETQYF. CDR3 bases: TGTGCCAGCAGCTTTCAGGGAAAAGAGACCCAGTACTTC.

This chain uses TRBV19 with TRBJ2-3; possibly TRBD2 for D (5 bases). Deletions cut 3 bases from V and 0 bases from J, with 10 bases between. CDR1 and CDR2 from the germline V gene are LNHDA and SQIVND (reference sequence). This CDR3 is built from 15 residues. CDR3 nucleotide sequence: TGTGCCAGTAGTATCTCAGCGGCGAGCACAGATACGCAGTATTTT. Its protein is CASSISAASTDTQYF.

This rearrangement joins TRBV18 to TRBJ2-5, with TRBD2 matching 7 bases. Trimming cost V 3 bases and J 4 bases; bases outside gene matches: 5. This CDR3 contains 14 residues. Germline V gives CDR1 KGHSH, CDR2 LQKENI. CDR3 in DNA: TGTGCCAGCTCACCGGGGATAGCGGGAGAGACCCAGTACTTC. Protein: CASSPGIAGETQYF. Combining the CDR3 with reference TRBV18 and TRBJ2-5 gives the whole variable domain NAGVMQNPRHLVRRRGQEARLRCSPMKGHSHVYWYRQLPEEGLKFMVYLQKENIIDESGMPKERFSAEFPKEGPSILRIQQVVRGDSAAYFCASSPGIAGETQYFGPGTRLLVL.

The chain couples TRBV6-1 to TRBJ2-7; the D gene is possibly TRBD1 (6 bases). The germline V and J ends were trimmed by 8 bases and 4 bases, with 9 bases remaining between them. The CDR3 spans 11 residues. Looked up from germline, CDR1 is MNHNS and CDR2 is SASEGT. CDR3 DNA: TGTGCCAGCCAACAGGGTTACGAGCAGTACTTC. Translated, it gives CASQQGYEQYF.

The sample holds many counts of this clonotype. The chain carries TRBV3-1 and TRBJ1-5; D is unclear. In germline, CDR1 is LGHDT, CDR2 YNNKEL (reference sequence). The CDR3 has 13 amino acids. V dropped 4 bases and J dropped 4 bases, with 8 bases sitting between them. CDR3 nucleotide sequence: TGTGCCAGCAGCCCAGCAGGTAATCAGCCCCAGCATTTT. Amino acid sequence: CASSPAGNQPQHF.

Only a few counts were recorded for this clonotype. The chain joins TRBV7-2 to TRBJ2-2, with TRBD2 as a possible D gene (5 bases). The CDR3 runs 13 residues. The germline V gene encodes CDR1 SGHTA and CDR2 FQGNSA. V dropped 2 bases and J dropped 6 bases, with 7 bases sitting between them. CDR3 amino acids: CASSLLEAGELFF. Written as DNA, the CDR3 is TGTGCCAGCAGCTTATTGGAGGCCGGGGAGCTGTTTTTT.

Concerning this clonotype: This could be a read error, since a much larger clone is one nucleotide away. The chain uses TRBV6-1 and TRBJ1-1, with D unclear. Trimming took off 6 bases at V and 10 bases at J, with 21 bases between the two ends. In germline, CDR1 is MNHNS, CDR2 SASEGT. CDR3 size: 14 residues. The CDR3 DNA follows: TGTGCCAGCAGAACGGTCGGACGTGTGTCTGGAGCTTTCTTT. The encoded protein is CASRTVGRVSGAFF.

In this sample, this clonotype turned up a few times. The chain couples TRBV6-1 to TRBJ1-2; D may be TRBD1 (5 bases). Germline V lookup: CDR1 MNHNS, CDR2 SASEGT. Between the trimmed V and J ends, which lost 5 bases and 8 bases, there was a span of 18 bases. The CDR3 runs 14 residues. The CDR3 region has the DNA TGTGCCAGCAGTTACGACGGGACCTGGGGAGGCTACACCTTC. Amino acids: CASSYDGTWGGYTF.

The rearrangement joins TRBV2 to TRBJ2-7, with a tentative D call TRBD2 (7 bases). Trimming stripped 8 bases from V and 6 bases from J, with 17 bases between. The CDR3 is 13 amino acids. Germline loops: CDR1 SNHLY, CDR2 FYNNEI. CDR3 loop: CASSTGAGVEQYF. The CDR3 coding sequence is TGTGCCAGCTCGACAGGTGCGGGGGTCGAGCAGTACTTC. Full variable domain (outside the CDR3, taken from reference TRBV2 and TRBJ2-7): EPEVTQTPSHQVTQMGQEVILRCVPISNHLYFYWYRQILGQKVEFLVSFYNNEISEKSEIFDDQFSVERPDGSNFTLKIRSTKLEDSAMYFCASSTGAGVEQYFGPGTRLTVT.

This clonotype has only a few counts. The V gene is TRBV20-1, the J gene TRBJ2-3; no clear D. The CDR3 totals 15 residues. V lost 5 bases and J 2 bases, leaving 17 bases between the germline ends. Looked up from germline, CDR1 is DFQATT and CDR2 is SNEGSKA (reference sequence). CDR3 sequence reads: CSARRVDGHTDTQYF. As DNA, the CDR3 is TGCAGTGCTCGTCGCGTGGACGGTCACACAGATACGCAGTATTTT.

This rearrangement joins TRBV14 to TRBJ2-7; TRBD1 or TRBD2 may be the D gene (6 bases each). The CDR3 is made up of 13 amino acids. Per germline, CDR1 SGHDN and CDR2 FVKESK. V lost 4 bases and J 7 bases, leaving 14 bases between the germline ends. CDR3 region: CASSPDRRGEQYF. The CDR3 DNA follows: TGTGCCAGCAGCCCCGACAGGAGGGGAGAGCAGTACTTC. Based on the CDR3 plus reference TRBV14 and TRBJ2-7, the full variable domain is EAGVTQFPSHSVIEKGQTVTLRCDPISGHDNLYWYRRVMGKEIKFLLHFVKESKQDESGMPNNRFLAERTGGTYSTLKVQPAELEDSGVYFCASSPDRRGEQYFGPGTRLTVT.

This chain links TRBV5-1 with TRBJ1-5; 7 bases are a match to TRBD1. The CDR3 totals 15 residues. Looked up from germline, CDR1 is SGHRS and CDR2 is YFSETQ. V shed 0 bases, J shed 6 bases, and the junction held 6 bases outside the gene matches. CDR3 nucleotide sequence: TGCGCCAGCAGCTTGGGACAGGGAGAAAGTCAGCCCCAGCATTTT. It codes for CASSLGQGESQPQHF.

V and J are TRBV30 and TRBJ1-5; D is possibly TRBD1 (6 bases). The V and J ends lost 5 bases and 0 bases respectively, with 8 bases between them. The CDR3 totals 13 residues. Germline CDR1 and CDR2: GTSNPN and SVGIG (reference sequence). As DNA, the CDR3 is TGTGCCTGGGGACAGAGTAGCAATCAGCCCCAGCATTTT. The encoded protein is CAWGQSSNQPQHF.

The chain links TRBV6-1 to TRBJ2-1; tentative D call: TRBD2 (6 bases). Germline-derived CDR1 and CDR2 are MNHNS and SASEGT. Trimming stripped 4 bases from V and 0 bases from J, with 10 bases between. The CDR3 runs to 15 residues. The CDR3 sequence: CASSARESSYNEQFF. CDR3 DNA: TGTGCCAGCAGTGCCCGGGAGAGCTCCTACAATGAGCAGTTCTTC.

This clonotype was picked up many times. The chain combines TRBV12-3 or TRBV12-4 with TRBJ2-1; 9 bases align to TRBD1. V dropped 2 bases and J dropped 8; count of bases not matched to a gene: 7. CDR3 length equals 15 residues. The CDR3: CASSLLGQGLDEQFF. DNA for the CDR3: TGTGCCAGCAGTTTATTAGGACAGGGGCTAGATGAGCAGTTCTTC.

This clonotype was observed a few times. The genes are TRBV5-1 and TRBJ2-2, with D unresolved. Per germline, CDR1 SGHRS and CDR2 YFSETQ. With 5 bases removed from V and 1 base from J, the gap between germline ends came to 6 bases. The CDR3 is 13 amino acids. The CDR3 loop is CASRTENTGELFF. In nucleotides, the CDR3 is TGCGCCAGCAGGACCGAGAACACCGGGGAGCTGTTTTTT. The full variable domain, in which reference TRBV5-1 and TRBJ2-2 provide the parts outside the CDR3, is KAGVTQTPRYLIKTRGQQVTLSCSPISGHRSVSWYQQTPGQGLQFLFEYFSETQRNKGNFPGRFSGRQFSNSRSEMNVSTLELGDSALYLCASRTENTGELFFGEGSRLTVL.

This clonotype was found once. The chain has TRBV6-9 and TRBJ2-1, with D possibly being TRBD2 (5 bases). Trimming left V 3 bases short and J 7 bases short, with 16 bases between. Germline CDR1 is MNHGY and CDR2 is SVAAGI. The CDR3 has 15 amino acids. The CDR3 nucleotides are TGTGCCAGCAGTTACTTTACGGCGGGCCAGAATGAGCAGTTCTTC. Encoded protein: CASSYFTAGQNEQFF.

As regards this clonotype: This CDR3 fails to terminate in the conserved phenylalanine or tryptophan, so it likely reflects a read error. The chain is built from TRBV19 and TRBJ1-1; D remains ambiguous. In germline, CDR1 is LNHDA, CDR2 SQIVND (reference sequence). The V and J ends lost 2 bases and 4 bases respectively, with 5 bases between them. The CDR3 is made up of 12 amino acids. The CDR3 nucleotides are TGTGCCAGTAGTATATCTGCCACTGAAGCTTTCCTT. It specifies CASSISATEAFL.

This clonotype has a count of ten or more. The chain joins TRBV7-2 to TRBJ2-5; D could derive from TRBD1 or TRBD2 (5 bases each). Germline lookup yields CDR1 SGHTA and CDR2 FQGNSA. Trimming pared 3 bases from V and 5 bases from J, leaving 16 bases between. CDR3 size: 15 residues. In DNA form, the CDR3 reads TGTGCCAGCAGCTTCTTCGGGGCATTCCAGGAGACCCAGTACTTC. It translates to CASSFFGAFQETQYF. Filled out from reference TRBV7-2 and TRBJ2-5, the complete variable domain reads GAGVSQSPSNKVTEKGKDVELRCDPISGHTALYWYRQSLGQGLEFLIYFQGNSAPDKSGLPSDRFSAERTGGSVSTLTIQRTQQEDSAVYLCASSFFGAFQETQYFGPGTRLLVL.

This clonotype was counted many times. The chain couples TRBV24-1 to TRBJ2-5; perhaps TRBD1 as D (6 bases). Germline CDR1 reads KGHDR; CDR2 reads SFDVKD. The V and J ends lost 5 bases and 5 bases respectively, with 14 bases between them. CDR3 length equals 14 residues. CDR3 loop: CATSAPGTTETQYF. The CDR3 bases are TGTGCCACCAGTGCCCCGGGGACAACGGAGACCCAGTACTTC.

This clonotype was observed a single time. A much larger clone lies one base from this, so it may be a read error. This chain uses TRBV10-3 with TRBJ2-1; 8 bases are shared with TRBD1. The CDR3 is 16 amino acids. Germline assignment: CDR1 ENHRY and CDR2 SYGVKD. The CDR3 nucleotides read TGTGCCATCAGCGGCGGGACAGGAAACAATTACAATAAGCAGTTCTTC. This translates into CAISGGTGNNYNKQFF.

The V gene is TRBV19, the J gene TRBJ2-7, with TRBD2 identical over 12 bases. Germline lookup yields CDR1 LNHDA and CDR2 SQIVND (reference sequence). The CDR3 extends over 15 amino acids. The J segment lost 7 bases and the V segment lost 5 bases, leaving 9 bases of the junction unmatched. CDR3: CASSLSLAGGREQYF. The CDR3 nucleotides are TGTGCCAGTAGTCTCTCCCTAGCGGGAGGGCGGGAGCAGTACTTC. The variable domain in full, with the rest retrieved from reference TRBV19 and TRBJ2-7, is DGGITQSPKYLFRKEGQNVTLSCEQNLNHDAMYWYRQDPGQGLRLIYYSQIVNDFQKGDIAEGYSVSREKKESFPLTVTSAQKNPTAFYLCASSLSLAGGREQYFGPGTRLTVT.

This CDR3 reads CASSGSGVGTEAFF. CDR3 sequence (DNA): TGTGCCAGCAGTGGATCAGGGGTTGGTACTGAAGCTTTCTTT. The chain uses TRBV2 and TRBJ1-1; possible D gene TRBD1, 6 bases. The V gene's germline CDR1 is SNHLY and CDR2 FYNNEI. The V and J ends lost 4 bases and 5 bases respectively, with 14 bases between them. CDR3 length: 14 residues.

The chain has TRBV5-1 and TRBJ2-1, with a weak D call TRBD1 (6 bases). The CDR3 is 15 amino acids. The V end lost 0 bases, the J end lost 7 bases, and 14 bases lay between the germline ends. Germline values: CDR1 SGHRS, CDR2 YFSETQ. The CDR3 region is CASSLVAQGHNEQFF. CDR3 sequence (DNA): TGCGCCAGCAGCTTGGTGGCTCAGGGGCATAATGAGCAGTTCTTC.

This clonotype was counted only a few times. V is TRBV7-8 and J is TRBJ1-2; TRBD1 aligns across 7 bases. This CDR3 region has 14 residues. In germline, CDR1 is SGHVS, CDR2 FQNEAQ. Trimming at V came to 2 bases and at J to 4 bases, leaving 4 bases not matched to a gene. The CDR3 DNA reads TGTGCCAGCAGCTTAACAGGGGATGTCTATGGCTACACCTTC. It is translated as CASSLTGDVYGYTF.

CDR3 sequence: CASSQQQGLDYGYTF. The CDR3, as DNA: TGCGCCAGCAGCCAACAACAGGGATTGGACTATGGCTACACCTTC. The chain joins TRBV4-1 to TRBJ1-2, with a possible D match to TRBD1 (6 bases). Germline lookup yields CDR1 MGHRA and CDR2 YSYEKL. Trimming left V 2 bases short and J 3 bases short, with 13 bases between. CDR3 length: 15 amino acids.

This clonotype was recorded a few times. The chain uses TRBV30 and TRBJ2-3; TRBD2 is a possible D gene (7 bases). Trimming removed 2 bases from V and 4 bases from J, with 10 bases in between. This CDR3 is 13 amino acids long. Germline values: CDR1 GTSNPN, CDR2 SVGIG (reference sequence). The chain's CDR3 is CAWSPGGPDTQYF. CDR3 sequence (DNA): TGTGCCTGGAGTCCCGGGGGGCCAGATACGCAGTATTTT.

V and J are TRBV5-1 and TRBJ2-2, with TRBD1 matching 8 bases. The V segment lost 6 bases and the J segment 2 bases; nucleotides outside the gene matches: 6. Germline values: CDR1 SGHRS, CDR2 YFSETQ. The CDR3 has 15 residues. The CDR3 region is CASTIDRGNTGELFF. For the CDR3, the DNA is TGCGCCAGCACCATCGACAGGGGCAACACCGGGGAGCTGTTTTTT.

The chain recombines TRBV2 with TRBJ2-3; TRBD2 matches 10 bases. Germline lookup yields CDR1 SNHLY and CDR2 FYNNEI. The length of the CDR3 is 15 residues. V was clipped by 6 bases and J by 4 bases; unmatched bases: 7. The CDR3 DNA is TGTGCCAGCAGCGTCCTAGCGGGAGCCGCAGATACGCAGTATTTT. Protein product: CASSVLAGAADTQYF.